The 12 T cell receptor beta chains reported below all come from one sample, sequenced in a study of T cells in Graves' hyperthyroidism and ophthalmopathy. The CDR3 regions of TCR beta were amplified from RNA transcripts. HTBI primers were the set used in a first-round RT-PCR of the TCR CDR3. TCRdb called the multiplex PCR reads again in MiXCR, with one record for every CDR3 protein. The sample contains approximately 150,000 distinct CDR3 sequences, 9.4% of which appear only once. The sample was blood. All receptors come from a woman younger than 35 with Graves' hyperthyroidism that later progressed to Graves' ophthalmopathy.

The gene calls are TRBV9 and TRBJ2-5; 8 positions match TRBD2. The CDR3 length is 17 residues. Germline CDR1 is SGDLS and CDR2 is YYNGEE. V was clipped by 4 bases and J by 4 bases; unmatched bases: 15. CDR3 DNA sequence: TGTGCCAGCAGCCCACGGCGGGGGACTAGTTTAGGAGAGACCCAGTACTTC. It yields the protein CASSPRRGTSLGETQYF.

This clonotype was counted at least ten times. The V and J genes are TRBV12-3 or TRBV12-4 and TRBJ1-2, with 10 bases that match TRBD1. V lost 9 bases to trimming and J lost 4 bases; unmatched junction nucleotides: 17. The CDR3 has 17 residues. CDR3 in amino acids: CASNRQGAMGSSYGYTF. The CDR3 DNA follows: TGTGCCAGTAACCGACAGGGGGCGATGGGAAGTTCCTATGGCTACACCTTC.

This clonotype was observed at least ten times. The V and J genes are TRBV3-1 and TRBJ1-1; no definite D call. The CDR3 has 17 amino acids. Between the trimmed V and J ends, which lost 5 bases and 4 bases, there was a span of 23 bases. The germline V gene has CDR1 LGHDT and CDR2 YNNKEL (reference sequence). CDR3 sequence (DNA): TGTGCCAGCAGCGGGGAACGTGGTAATGAGCAGCTCACTGAAGCTTTCTTT. Translation gives CASSGERGNEQLTEAFF.

This clonotype was seen ten or more times. The chain carries TRBV11-1 and TRBJ2-3; 9 positions match TRBD1. Per germline, CDR1 SGHAT and CDR2 FQDESV (reference sequence). There are 15 residues in the CDR3. V gave up 1 base and J gave up 3 bases; unmatched junction bases: 2. CDR3 residues: CASSLEGTGTDTQYF. DNA of the CDR3: TGTGCCAGCAGCTTAGAGGGGACAGGGACAGATACGCAGTATTTT.

This clonotype was counted a few times. CDR3 in DNA: TGTGCCACCAGTGATTCTCGGACAGGGGTCACAGATACGCAGTATTTT. It is translated as CATSDSRTGVTDTQYF. The chain employs TRBV24-1 and TRBJ2-3, with 9 nucleotides matching TRBD1. The CDR3 is 16 amino acids. J lost 2 bases, V lost 2 bases, and 4 bases had no gene match. Germline V gives CDR1 KGHDR, CDR2 SFDVKD.

This clonotype was detected only once. The chain has TRBV15 and TRBJ2-7; D is possibly TRBD2 (5 bases). Trimming removed 5 bases from V and 1 base from J, with 15 bases in between. There are 15 residues in the CDR3. CDR1 and CDR2 from the germline V gene are LNHNV and YYDKDF (reference sequence). CDR3 sequence: CATSPSGDPSYEQYF. In DNA, the CDR3 is TGTGCCACCAGCCCAAGCGGTGATCCTTCCTACGAGCAGTACTTC.

This clonotype was counted ten times or more. The rearrangement joins TRBV30 to TRBJ1-5, with a weak D call TRBD1 (5 bases). The germline CDR1 and CDR2 sequences are GTSNPN and SVGIG (reference sequence). This CDR3 contains 15 residues. V lost 2 bases and J lost 1, with 12 bases in between. The CDR3 DNA sequence: TGTGCCTGGAGTAGTTACGGGGGGAGCAATCAGCCCCAGCATTTT. It is translated as CAWSSYGGSNQPQHF.

The CDR3 sequence is CASSQSLGGYTF. Here the CDR3 DNA reads TGTGCCAGCTCACAGTCACTTGGGGGCTACACCTTC. The genes are TRBV18 and TRBJ1-2; no reliable D call. Germline CDR1 is KGHSH and CDR2 is LQKENI. V lost 4 bases to trimming and J lost 8 bases, with 11 bases between them. The CDR3 length is 12 residues.

This clonotype was seen ten or more times. J is TRBJ1-1 and V is TRBV20-1; TRBD1 agrees at 10 bases. The V and J ends lost 6 bases and 6 bases, in that order; junction bases with no gene match: 7. This CDR3 spans 13 amino acids. Per the germline V gene, CDR1 is DFQATT and CDR2 is SNEGSKA (reference sequence). The CDR3 DNA reads as TGCAGTGCGCCGGGACAGGGGCAGCCTGAAGCTTTCTTT. The encoded protein is CSAPGQGQPEAFF.

This clonotype was counted ten times or more. The V and J genes are TRBV29-1 and TRBJ2-7; tentatively, D is TRBD1 (8 bases). Trimming pared 7 bases from V and 0 bases from J, leaving 19 bases between. The CDR3 runs to 15 residues. Looked up from germline, CDR1 is SQVTM and CDR2 is ANQGSEA. The CDR3 reads CSAGGRQGTSYEQYF. CDR3 DNA: TGCAGCGCCGGGGGGCGACAGGGGACCTCCTACGAGCAGTACTTC.

This clonotype was detected many times. The chain couples TRBV6-1 to TRBJ2-2, with D perhaps TRBD1 (5 bases). There are 14 residues in the CDR3. V was cut by 5 bases and J by 1 base, with 8 bases left in between. Germline CDR1 and CDR2: MNHNS and SASEGT. This CDR3 reads CASSHDRNTGELFF. The CDR3 DNA reads as TGTGCCAGCAGTCACGACAGGAACACCGGGGAGCTGTTTTTT.

This clonotype was counted many times. V and J are TRBV7-9 and TRBJ2-1; the match to TRBD2 covers 12 bases. Germline CDR1 is SEHNR and CDR2 is FQNEAQ (reference sequence). This CDR3 region has 15 residues. With V trimmed by 5 bases and J by 8 bases, 7 bases remained unmatched. CDR3 residues: CASSRGLAGTYEQFF. DNA for the CDR3: TGTGCCAGCAGCCGAGGACTAGCGGGAACGTATGAGCAGTTCTTC. The whole variable domain, remainder taken from reference TRBV7-9 and TRBJ2-1, is DTGVSQNPRHKITKRGQNVTFRCDPISEHNRLYWYRQTLGQGPEFLTYFQNEAQLEKSRLLSDRFSAERPKGSFSTLEIQRTEQGDSAMYLCASSRGLAGTYEQFFGPGTRLTVL.